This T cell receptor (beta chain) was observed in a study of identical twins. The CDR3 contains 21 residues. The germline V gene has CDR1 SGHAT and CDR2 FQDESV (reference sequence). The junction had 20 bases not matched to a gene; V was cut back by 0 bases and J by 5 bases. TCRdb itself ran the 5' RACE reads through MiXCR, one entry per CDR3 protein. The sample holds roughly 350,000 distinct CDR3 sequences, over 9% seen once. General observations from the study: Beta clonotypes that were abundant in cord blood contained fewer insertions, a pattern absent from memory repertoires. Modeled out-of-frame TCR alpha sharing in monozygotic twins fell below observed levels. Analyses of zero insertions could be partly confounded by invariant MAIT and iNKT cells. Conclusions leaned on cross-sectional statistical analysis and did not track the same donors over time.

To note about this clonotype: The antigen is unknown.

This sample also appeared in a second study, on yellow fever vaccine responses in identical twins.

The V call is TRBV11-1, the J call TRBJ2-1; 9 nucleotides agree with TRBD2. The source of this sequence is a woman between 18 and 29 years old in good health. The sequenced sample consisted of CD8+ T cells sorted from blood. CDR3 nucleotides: TGTGCCAGCAGCTTAGCAAATCCCTTACTAGCGGGTGTATCGTGGGACAATGAGCAGTTCTTC. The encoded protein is CASSLANPLLAGVSWDNEQFF.